This T cell receptor (beta chain) was identified in a study of CD8 T cells in ankylosing spondylitis. Concerning this clonotype: The antigen remains undetermined.

Study-wide results and caveats: Peripheral blood held disease-linked clones only at relatively low frequency, and these were CD8+.

Trimming cost V 3 bases and J 2 bases, with 15 bases left between them. This CDR3 region has 16 residues. Looked up from germline, CDR1 is SGHTA and CDR2 is FQGNSA. The authors made TCR beta libraries by quantitative 5'-RACE with molecular barcodes. TCRdb re-called the 5' RACE reads through MiXCR, storing one row per CDR3 protein. The repertoire includes around 320,000 distinct CDR3 sequences, around 21% of them detected once, and roughly 3.4% sits in the top ten. V usage is TRBV7-2 and J usage is TRBJ2-3; perhaps TRBD2 as D (6 bases). The origin of this receptor is a female donor with ankylosing spondylitis or in good health (not recorded which). The sequenced sample consisted of blood, either unsorted or a sorted T cell fraction (not recorded which). The CDR3 is CASSFVRRGSTDTQYF. The CDR3 bases are TGTGCCAGCAGCTTCGTACGCCGGGGGTCCACAGATACGCAGTATTTT.